This TCR beta chain was captured in a study of OX40 agonist ivuxolimab in advanced cancers. About the research overall: The dose of intravenous ivuxolimab that patients received every 2 weeks ranged from 0.01 to 10 mg/kg. Dose-escalation patients were diagnosed with hepatocellular carcinoma, melanoma, renal cell cancer or head and neck cancer.

Study-level findings and limits: Compared with others, partial responders at 0.1-3.0 mg/kg displayed clonal expansion among the lowest. The study observed clonal expansion of CD4+ and CD8+ blood T cells by week 6 at 0.1 to 3.0 mg/kg.

Note on this clone: Its antigen remains unidentified.

CDR1 is MNHEY, CDR2 SMNVEV, per germline (reference sequence). V lost 3 bases to trimming and J lost 7 bases, with 16 bases between them. The CDR3 is 15 amino acids. TCRdb's copy holds only in-frame clones and misses some; the assay was immunoSEQ multiplex PCR. The sample records 25,000 to 30,000 clones, 91% being singletons. The material sequenced was CD4+ or CD8+ T cells sorted from blood, taken in a trial of the OX40 agonist ivuxolimab. This TCR was recovered from an adult with an advanced solid tumor such as melanoma, head and neck, liver or kidney cancer. The rearrangement uses TRBV27 and TRBJ2-1; the D gene is possibly TRBD1 (6 bases). CDR3 sequence reads: CASSLIGGASNEQFF. For the CDR3, the DNA is TGTGCCAGCAGTTTGATAGGGGGAGCGTCGAATGAGCAGTTCTTC.